Sequencing of this T cell receptor beta chain was carried out in a study of blood T cell repertoires in COVID-19. Study-wide background: Acute and convalescent COVID-19 samples came from the United States, Italy and Spain.

With 5 bases removed from V and 0 bases from J, the gap between germline ends came to 12 bases. CDR1 is SGHAT, CDR2 FQNNGV, per germline. This CDR3 contains 15 residues. The data were produced by immunoSEQ multiplex PCR, yet TCRdb's version contains in-frame clones alone and is incomplete. The sample lists about 130,000 clones, over 75% occurring once. V usage is TRBV11-2 and J usage is TRBJ2-3, with D hard to call. This sequence was found in a man older than 75 with active or convalescent COVID-19. What was sequenced was peripheral blood. CDR3 coding DNA: TGTGCCAGCAGCCCCAACTCCATTAGCACAGATACGCAGTATTTT. Amino acid sequence: CASSPNSISTDTQYF.